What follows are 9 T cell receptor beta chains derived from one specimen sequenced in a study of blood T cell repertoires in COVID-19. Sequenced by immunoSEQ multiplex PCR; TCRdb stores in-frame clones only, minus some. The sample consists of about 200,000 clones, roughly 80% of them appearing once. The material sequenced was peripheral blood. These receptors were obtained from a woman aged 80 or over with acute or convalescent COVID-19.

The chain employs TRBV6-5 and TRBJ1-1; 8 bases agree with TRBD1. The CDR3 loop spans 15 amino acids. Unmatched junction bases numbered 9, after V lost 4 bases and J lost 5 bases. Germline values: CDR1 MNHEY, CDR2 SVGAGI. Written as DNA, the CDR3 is TGTGCCAGCAGTTCCCGACAGGGGAGGGGTACTGAAGCTTTCTTT. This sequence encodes CASSSRQGRGTEAFF.

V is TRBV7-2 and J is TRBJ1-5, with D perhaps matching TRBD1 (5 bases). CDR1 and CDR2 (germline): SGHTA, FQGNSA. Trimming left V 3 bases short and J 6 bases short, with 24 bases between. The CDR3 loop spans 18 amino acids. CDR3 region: CASSLTGEARVFGQPQHF. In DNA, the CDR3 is TGTGCCAGCAGCTTGACTGGCGAGGCCAGGGTGTTTGGTCAGCCCCAGCATTTT.

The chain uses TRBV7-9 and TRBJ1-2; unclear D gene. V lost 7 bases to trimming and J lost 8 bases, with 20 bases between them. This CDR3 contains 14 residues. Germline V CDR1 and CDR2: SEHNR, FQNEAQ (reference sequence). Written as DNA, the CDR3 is TGTGCCAGCACCCCCGGAGGACTGGGAGGAGGCTACACCTTC. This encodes CASTPGGLGGGYTF.

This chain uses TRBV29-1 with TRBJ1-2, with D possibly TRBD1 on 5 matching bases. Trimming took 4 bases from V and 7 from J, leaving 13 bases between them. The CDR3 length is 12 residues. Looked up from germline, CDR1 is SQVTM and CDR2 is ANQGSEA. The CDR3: CSVGSQGSGYTF. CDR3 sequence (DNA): TGCAGCGTTGGGTCGCAGGGTAGTGGCTACACCTTC. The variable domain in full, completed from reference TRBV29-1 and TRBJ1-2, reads SAVISQKPSRDICQRGTSLTIQCQVDSQVTMMFWYRQQPGQSLTLIATANQGSEATYESGFVIDKFPISRPNLTFSTLTVSNMSPEDSSIYLCSVGSQGSGYTFGSGTRLTVV.

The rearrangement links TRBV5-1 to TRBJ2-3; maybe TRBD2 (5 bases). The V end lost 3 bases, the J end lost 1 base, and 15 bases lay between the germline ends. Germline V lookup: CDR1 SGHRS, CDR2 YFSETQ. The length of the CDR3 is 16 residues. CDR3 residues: CASSSGLGTGTDTQYF. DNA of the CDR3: TGCGCCAGCAGCTCAGGACTGGGAACCGGCACAGATACGCAGTATTTT.

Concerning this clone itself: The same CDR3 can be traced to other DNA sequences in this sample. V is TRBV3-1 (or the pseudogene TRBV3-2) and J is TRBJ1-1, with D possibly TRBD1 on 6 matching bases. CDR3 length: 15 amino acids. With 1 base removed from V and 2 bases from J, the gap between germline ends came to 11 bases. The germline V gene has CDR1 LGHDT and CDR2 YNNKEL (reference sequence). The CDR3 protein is CASSQAGGQNTEAFF. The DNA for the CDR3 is TGTGCCAGCAGCCAAGCCGGGGGGCAAAACACTGAAGCTTTCTTT.

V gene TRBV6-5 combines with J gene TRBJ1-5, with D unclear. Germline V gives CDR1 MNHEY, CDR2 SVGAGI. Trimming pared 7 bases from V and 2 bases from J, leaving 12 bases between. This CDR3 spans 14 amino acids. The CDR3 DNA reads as TGTGCCAGCAAGGAGGTGCTCGGCAATCAGCCCCAGCATTTT. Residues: CASKEVLGNQPQHF.

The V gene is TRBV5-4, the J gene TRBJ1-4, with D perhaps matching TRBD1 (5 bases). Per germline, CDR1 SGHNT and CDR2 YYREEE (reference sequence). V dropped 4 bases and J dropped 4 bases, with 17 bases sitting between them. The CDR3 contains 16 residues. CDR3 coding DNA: TGTGCCAGCAGCGCTAGACAGACAAGTGATAATGAAAAACTGTTTTTT. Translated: CASSARQTSDNEKLFF.

CDR3 region: CASSQTRLQETQYF. The CDR3 coding sequence is TGTGCCAGCAGCCAGACAAGGCTCCAAGAGACCCAGTACTTC. The rearrangement joins TRBV6-5 to TRBJ2-5; D unresolved. Germline-derived CDR1 and CDR2 are MNHEY and SVGAGI. The CDR3 totals 14 residues. V was shortened by 6 bases and J by 1 base, with 12 bases between the two germline ends.